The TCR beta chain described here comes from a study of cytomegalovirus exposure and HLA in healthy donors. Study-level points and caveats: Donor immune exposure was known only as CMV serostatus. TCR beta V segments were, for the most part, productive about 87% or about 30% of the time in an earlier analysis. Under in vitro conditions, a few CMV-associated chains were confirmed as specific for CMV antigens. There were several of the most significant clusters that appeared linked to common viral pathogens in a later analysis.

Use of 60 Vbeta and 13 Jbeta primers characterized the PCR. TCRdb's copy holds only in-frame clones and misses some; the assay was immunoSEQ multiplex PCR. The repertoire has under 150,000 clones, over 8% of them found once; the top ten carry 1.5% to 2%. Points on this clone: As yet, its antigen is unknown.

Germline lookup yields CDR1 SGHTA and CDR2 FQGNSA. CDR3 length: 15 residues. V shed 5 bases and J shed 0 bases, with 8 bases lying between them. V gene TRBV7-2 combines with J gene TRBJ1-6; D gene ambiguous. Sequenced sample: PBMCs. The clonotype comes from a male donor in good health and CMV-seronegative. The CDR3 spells CASSARGSYNSPLHF. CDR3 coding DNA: TGTGCCAGCAGCGCACGGGGCTCCTATAATTCACCCCTCCACTTT.